The text below deals with one T cell receptor beta chain. Germline values: CDR1 MNHNS, CDR2 SASEGT. This CDR3 has 13 amino acids. V shed 5 bases, J shed 8 bases, and the junction held 3 bases outside the gene matches. The data belong to a study of graft-versus-host responses after intestinal transplantation. About the study: Recipients across the board were started on anti-thymocyte globulin induction, then kept on tacrolimus and steroids for roughly 3 years.

Some clones are missing from TCRdb's copy, which holds only in-frame ones; the method was immunoSEQ multiplex PCR. Counted here are approximately 58,000 clones, approximately 90% occurring once; the ten biggest clones make up around 1.5%. Sequences were derived from PBMCs, sampled 26 days after transplant. The sequence was collected from a human patient who received an intestinal transplant, so some T cells may come from the graft donor. The chain is built from TRBV6-1 and TRBJ2-1; 10 bases align to TRBD2. The CDR3 region is CASSSLAGDEQFF. CDR3 DNA sequence: TGTGCCAGCAGTTCTCTAGCGGGGGATGAGCAGTTCTTC.